These 11 T cell receptor beta chains share one sample of origin, sequenced in a study of T-cell reconstitution after alpha-beta-depleted transplantation in children. Library preparation (for TCRbeta) was performed with unique molecular identifiers. TCRdb recomputed calls from the PCR reads with MiXCR, one row per CDR3 protein. The data show about 980,000 distinct CDR3 sequences, under 30% seen once. The specimen comprised PBMCs, mostly from graft donor cells, sampled 360 days after TCRalphabeta/CD19-depleted stem cell transplant. The receptor set was obtained from a boy under two years old who had a stem cell transplant for SCID, so the T cells may come from the graft donor.

This clonotype was counted only a few times. This sequence joins TRBV20-1 and TRBJ2-3, with a weak D call TRBD2 (7 bases). V dropped 6 bases and J dropped 7 bases, with 17 bases sitting between them. Germline V CDR1 and CDR2: DFQATT, SNEGSKA (reference sequence). This CDR3 contains 13 residues. CDR3 residues: CSAASGGLYTQYF. The DNA for the CDR3 is TGCAGTGCCGCTTCCGGGGGGCTCTATACGCAGTATTTT.

V and J are TRBV7-2 and TRBJ2-7, with a weak D call TRBD2 (5 bases). V was cut by 8 bases and J by 6 bases, with 20 bases left in between. Per the germline V gene, CDR1 is SGHTA and CDR2 is FQGNSA. This CDR3 is 14 amino acids long. The CDR3 protein is CASCPSGRVVEQYF. Written as DNA, the CDR3 is TGTGCCAGCTGCCCTAGTGGGCGGGTTGTCGAGCAGTACTTC.

This clonotype was found a few times. J is TRBJ1-2 and V is TRBV10-3; D gene ambiguous. The germline V gene encodes CDR1 ENHRY and CDR2 SYGVKD. The CDR3 runs 14 residues. V gave up 2 bases and J gave up 5 bases, with 12 bases separating them. The CDR3 nucleotides read TGTGCCATCAGTGAGGGAACGTCCCATTATGGCTACACCTTC. It specifies CAISEGTSHYGYTF.

The chain uses TRBV6-2 or TRBV6-3 and TRBJ2-1; a weak D match, TRBD2 (7 bases). The CDR3 sequence is 15 residues long. The germline V and J ends were trimmed by 6 bases and 8 bases, with 20 bases remaining between them. Looked up from germline, CDR1 is MNHEY and CDR2 is SVGEGT. CDR3 nucleotides: TGTGCCAGCAGCGCCGGGGGGCCCTCCCTGCATGAGCAGTTCTTC. This encodes CASSAGGPSLHEQFF.

This sequence joins TRBV4-1 and TRBJ2-3, with D hard to call. The germline CDR1 and CDR2 sequences are MGHRA and YSYEKL. This CDR3 contains 15 residues. Trimming left V 4 bases short and J 0 bases short, with 11 bases between. The CDR3 bases are TGCGCCAGCAGCCCCATGGCGAGGAGCACAGATACGCAGTATTTT. This translates into CASSPMARSTDTQYF.

The V call is TRBV7-9, the J call TRBJ2-7; possible D gene TRBD1, 5 bases. The CDR3 totals 16 residues. V lost 5 bases and J 2 bases, leaving 19 bases between the germline ends. Germline CDR1 is SEHNR and CDR2 is FQNEAQ (reference sequence). CDR3 sequence reads: CASSQTRVGPPYEQYF. The CDR3 region has the DNA TGTGCCAGCAGCCAGACCAGGGTTGGCCCTCCCTACGAGCAGTACTTC.

This clonotype appeared a few times. This sequence joins TRBV6-5 and TRBJ1-6; D not certain. The V gene lost 4 bases and the J gene lost 0 bases, with 13 bases spanning the gap. Germline V gives CDR1 MNHEY, CDR2 SVGAGI. The CDR3 runs 17 residues. CDR3 amino acids: CASSSRPESSYNSPLHF. The CDR3 coding sequence is TGTGCCAGCAGTTCCCGTCCGGAGAGCTCCTATAATTCACCCCTCCACTTT.

The genes are TRBV1 and TRBJ2-5; the D call TRBD2 from the table was never checked on the DNA. TRBV1 constitutes a pseudogene. This CDR3 has 18 amino acids. The CDR3 loop is CTSTRDNLGGEDQETQYF. DNA of the CDR3: TGCACCAGCACCCGCGATAATTTGGGCGGGGAGGACCAAGAGACCCAGTACTTC.

V usage is TRBV27 and J usage is TRBJ2-1; 7 bases match TRBD1. CDR3 length: 15 amino acids. V lost 3 bases to trimming and J lost 9 bases; unmatched junction nucleotides: 11. Germline V gene sequence: CDR1 MNHEY, CDR2 SMNVEV (reference sequence). The CDR3 protein is CASSFQGVGSSEQFF. CDR3 nucleotide sequence: TGTGCCAGCAGTTTTCAGGGGGTCGGGTCCAGTGAGCAGTTCTTC.

J is TRBJ2-7 and V is TRBV5-4, with TRBD1 as a possible D gene (5 bases). Germline-derived CDR1 and CDR2 are SGHNT and YYREEE (reference sequence). This CDR3 spans 13 amino acids. Deletions cut 2 bases from V and 4 bases from J, with 10 bases between. CDR3 sequence reads: CASSLGALYEQYF. The CDR3 nucleotides are TGTGCCAGCAGCTTAGGGGCCTTATACGAGCAGTACTTC.

In this sample, this clonotype turned up a few times. J is TRBJ2-2 and V is TRBV4-2; TRBD1 aligns across 12 bases. CDR1 and CDR2 from the germline V gene are LGHNA and YNFKEQ. Losses at the gene ends were 4 bases for V and 4 bases for J; bases not matched to a gene: 4. The CDR3 runs 16 residues. The CDR3 bases are TGTGCCAGCAGCCCCGGGGACAGGGGGCGCACCGGGGAGCTGTTTTTT. Its protein product is CASSPGDRGRTGELFF.